These 16 T cell receptor beta chains were sequenced from one sample in a study of CXCR3-negative and CXCR3-positive naive CD8 T cells. TRB cDNA libraries were made by UMI-labeled 5' RACE. With the 5' RACE reads reprocessed, TCRdb shows one record per CDR3 protein and no DNA. Its listing shows 8,000 or so distinct CDR3 sequences. Sequenced sample: naive CXCR3- CD8+ T cells from blood. The subset was: CD45RO-CCR7+CD27+CD95- naive CD8+ T cells lacking CXCR3 (TNR3-). The receptor source for this set is a human donor in good health. Some clones in this sample may be carry-over from other donors' samples.

V gene TRBV29-1 combines with J gene TRBJ2-2. Germline V lookup: CDR1 SQVTM, CDR2 ANQGSEA. The CDR3 is made up of 13 amino acids. The CDR3 spells CSVGAKNTGELFF.

The V and J genes are TRBV7-2 and TRBJ2-5; the TCRdb D gene call, TRBD2, has no DNA to confirm it. This CDR3 has 19 amino acids. Germline CDR1 SGHTA, CDR2 FQGNSA. The CDR3 region is CASSTPGLASSGYQETQYF.

This clonotype is classed as medium-sized by frequency. The chain has TRBV29-1 and TRBJ2-5. Germline V CDR1 and CDR2: SQVTM, ANQGSEA. This CDR3 has 12 residues. This chain's CDR3 is CSVLDHGGTQYF.

The chain combines TRBV29-1 with TRBJ1-1. In germline, CDR1 is SQVTM, CDR2 ANQGSEA. This CDR3 is built from 13 residues. The CDR3 here is CSVEDLNKAEAFF.

By frequency, this clonotype is medium-sized. V is TRBV30 and J is TRBJ1-1. Per germline, CDR1 GTSNPN and CDR2 SVGIG (reference sequence). The CDR3 has 13 residues. The CDR3 sequence is CAWRGQLGTEAFF.

This chain joins TRBV5-1 and TRBJ2-1; there is no DNA to check the TCRdb D call of TRBD1. Germline CDR1 reads SGHRS; CDR2 reads YFSETQ. The CDR3 runs 19 residues. CDR3 amino acids: CASSLGDRQIKGTYNEQFF. Full variable domain (rest looked up from reference TRBV5-1 and TRBJ2-1): KAGVTQTPRYLIKTRGQQVTLSCSPISGHRSVSWYQQTPGQGLQFLFEYFSETQRNKGNFPGRFSGRQFSNSRSEMNVSTLELGDSALYLCASSLGDRQIKGTYNEQFFGPGTRLTVL.

This clonotype counts as medium-sized by frequency. The V and J genes are TRBV20-1 and TRBJ1-1; TCRdb names TRBD1, which stays unverified in the absence of DNA. CDR1 is DFQATT and CDR2 is SNEGSKA in the germline V gene (reference sequence). This CDR3 has 11 residues. The chain's CDR3 is CSAQGYTEAFF.

Frequency places this clonotype as medium-sized. The chain employs TRBV3-1 and TRBJ2-1; TCRdb calls TRBD2, which cannot be checked without DNA. The CDR3 is made up of 14 amino acids. CDR1 and CDR2 (germline): LGHDT, YNNKEL (reference sequence). The CDR3 loop is CASSQKRDYNEQFF.

Frequency places this clonotype as medium-sized. This rearrangement joins TRBV29-1 to TRBJ2-1; the TCRdb call, TRBD1, lacks DNA for checking. The CDR3 loop spans 13 amino acids. Germline V gives CDR1 SQVTM, CDR2 ANQGSEA. The CDR3 sequence: CSAPDWGYNEQFF.

This clonotype shows up as medium-sized by frequency. The V call is TRBV20-1, the J call TRBJ2-5; TCRdb's D call of TRBD1 is untestable without DNA. The CDR3 extends over 14 amino acids. Germline values: CDR1 DFQATT, CDR2 SNEGSKA (reference sequence). The CDR3 sequence: CSARPAEIQETQYF.

This sequence joins TRBV19 and TRBJ1-1. This CDR3 has 14 amino acids. Germline V CDR1 and CDR2: LNHDA, SQIVND (reference sequence). The CDR3: CASIHRHLNTEAFF.

This clonotype is called medium-sized based on its frequency. The V gene is TRBV7-8, the J gene TRBJ2-1; TCRdb reports TRBD2, a call that lacks DNA to check it against. This CDR3 is built from 15 residues. Germline V gene lookup returns CDR1 SGHVS and CDR2 FQNEAQ. Here the CDR3 reads CASSPGLAADNEQFF.

By frequency, this clonotype is medium-sized (0.01 to 0.1%). The rearrangement joins TRBV25-1 to TRBJ2-7; TCRdb picks TRBD1, but there is no DNA to check that call. Germline V gives CDR1 MGHDK, CDR2 SYGVNS. This CDR3 comprises 13 residues. The CDR3: CASSRQGASEQYF.

This clonotype is classed as medium-sized by frequency. V usage is TRBV27 and J usage is TRBJ2-3; as DNA is missing, the TRBD2 call by TCRdb cannot be tested. This CDR3 is 14 amino acids long. Germline-derived CDR1 and CDR2 are MNHEY and SMNVEV (reference sequence). The CDR3 here is CASSSLAGPDAQYF.

Its frequency marks this clonotype as medium-sized. The chain carries TRBV2 and TRBJ2-1; the TCRdb D gene call, TRBD2, has no DNA to confirm it. CDR3 size: 15 residues. Germline V lookup: CDR1 SNHLY, CDR2 FYNNEI. CDR3 amino acids: CASSAGLASYNEQFF.

The chain combines TRBV3-1 with TRBJ2-7. The germline CDR1 and CDR2 sequences are LGHDT and YNNKEL (reference sequence). CDR3 size: 14 residues. This CDR3 is CASSQGQMSYEQYF.